The rows below give T cell receptor beta chains drawn from one sample of a study of identical twins. TCRdb re-called the 5' RACE reads with MiXCR, one entry per CDR3 protein. The sample lists around 250,000 distinct CDR3 sequences, roughly 13% occurring once. In addition, the sample was reused for a study of yellow fever vaccine responses in identical twins.

The sequencing sample was made of memory (CD45RO+) T cells sorted from blood. These receptors were taken from a woman aged 18 to 35 in good health. The CDR3 runs from the conserved cysteine through the conserved F or W. A D gene is named only where the DNA matches it firmly. Size is omitted from some rows. Given values are once, few, many or a class for expanded clones.

cdr3_aa cdr3_nt cdr3_length j_call d_call clone_size v_call
CASSIGTGRTDTQYF TGTGCCAGCAGCATAGGGACAGGGCGCACAGATACGCAGTATTTT 15 TRBJ2-3 TRBD1 - TRBV7-2
CASSNPNSEKLFF TGTGCCAGCAGTAACCCTAATTCCGAAAAACTGTTTTTT 13 TRBJ1-4 - - TRBV6-2/TRBV6-3
CASSLVPGQIYEQYF TGTGCCAGCAGCTTGGTCCCCGGACAGATCTACGAGCAGTACTTC 15 TRBJ2-7 - few TRBV5-6
CAISDGRGSQETQYF TGTGCCATCAGTGATGGGCGGGGGTCTCAAGAGACCCAGTACTTC 15 TRBJ2-5 TRBD2 many TRBV10-3
CATSSILAGSYEQYF TGTGCCACCAGCAGCATACTAGCGGGGTCTTACGAGCAGTACTTC 15 TRBJ2-7 TRBD2 many TRBV15
CASSSLGRGHTEAFF TGTGCCAGCAGCTCCCTGGGAAGGGGACACACTGAAGCTTTCTTT 15 TRBJ1-1 - many TRBV5-4
CAGVGGNQETQYF TGTGCTGGGGTCGGGGGCAACCAAGAGACCCAGTACTTC 13 TRBJ2-5 - - TRBV7-9
CATSDVSAGTSGANVLTF TGTGCCACCAGTGATGTCTCAGCAGGGACCTCTGGGGCCAACGTCCTGACTTTC 18 TRBJ2-6 - few TRBV24-1
CASSPQGRQFF TGTGCCAGCAGCCCCCAAGGCCGGCAGTTCTTC 11 TRBJ2-1 - - TRBV12-3/TRBV12-4
CASSQDLKGQGTDTQYF TGTGCCAGCAGCCAAGATCTTAAGGGACAGGGGACAGATACGCAGTATTTT 17 TRBJ2-3 TRBD1 few TRBV4-2
CASSMGQGAPGGANVLTF TGTGCCAGCAGTATGGGACAGGGGGCGCCAGGTGGGGCCAACGTCCTGACTTTC 18 TRBJ2-6 TRBD1 - TRBV6-2/TRBV6-3
CSASPGTGKLLNEKLFF TGCAGTGCTAGTCCCGGGACAGGGAAACTACTGAATGAAAAACTGTTTTTT 17 TRBJ1-4 TRBD1 - TRBV20-1
CASSTGTGLQPQHF TGTGCCAGCAGTACCGGGACAGGGCTCCAGCCCCAGCATTTT 14 TRBJ1-5 TRBD1 - TRBV12-3/TRBV12-4
CASSEEAGGSYNEQFF TGTGCCAGCAGTGAAGAGGCAGGGGGCTCCTACAATGAGCAGTTCTTC 16 TRBJ2-1 TRBD1 - TRBV6-1
CASSPRGAVDEQFF TGTGCCAGCTCACCAAGGGGCGCCGTGGATGAGCAGTTCTTC 14 TRBJ2-1 - few TRBV18
CASSEARLGELFF TGTGCCAGCAGTGAAGCGCGGTTAGGGGAGCTGTTTTTT 13 TRBJ2-2 - - TRBV2
CSAPLAGGQDTQYF TGCAGTGCTCCCTTAGCGGGGGGGCAGGATACGCAGTATTTT 14 TRBJ2-3 TRBD2 few TRBV20-1
CASSIRSGLDPYEQYF TGTGCCAGCTCCATCCGATCGGGACTAGACCCCTACGAGCAGTACTTC 16 TRBJ2-7 TRBD2 - TRBV7-2
CASSLYRGQGVETQYF TGTGCCAGCAGTTTATACCGGGGACAGGGTGTGGAGACCCAGTACTTC 16 TRBJ2-5 TRBD1 few TRBV27
CASSRTAKDEQYF TGTGCCAGCTCAAGGACAGCAAAGGACGAGCAGTACTTC 13 TRBJ2-7 - - TRBV18